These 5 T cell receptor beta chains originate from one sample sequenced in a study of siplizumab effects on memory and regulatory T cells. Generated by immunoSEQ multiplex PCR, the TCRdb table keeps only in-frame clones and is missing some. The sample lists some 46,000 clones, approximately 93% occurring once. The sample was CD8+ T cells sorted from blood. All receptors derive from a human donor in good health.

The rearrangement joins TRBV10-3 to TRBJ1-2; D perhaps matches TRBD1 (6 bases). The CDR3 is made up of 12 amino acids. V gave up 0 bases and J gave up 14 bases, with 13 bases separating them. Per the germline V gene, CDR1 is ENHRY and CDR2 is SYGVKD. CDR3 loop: CAISESNEDRTF. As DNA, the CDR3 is TGTGCCATCAGTGAGTCCAATGAAGACAGGACCTTC.

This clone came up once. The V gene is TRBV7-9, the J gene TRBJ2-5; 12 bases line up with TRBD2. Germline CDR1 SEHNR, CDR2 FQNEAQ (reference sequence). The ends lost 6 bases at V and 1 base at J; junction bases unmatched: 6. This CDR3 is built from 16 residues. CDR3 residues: CASRTTSGRFQETQYF. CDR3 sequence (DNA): TGTGCCAGCAGAACAACTAGCGGGAGGTTCCAAGAGACCCAGTACTTC. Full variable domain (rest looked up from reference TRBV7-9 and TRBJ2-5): DTGVSQNPRHKITKRGQNVTFRCDPISEHNRLYWYRQTLGQGPEFLTYFQNEAQLEKSRLLSDRFSAERPKGSFSTLEIQRTEQGDSAMYLCASRTTSGRFQETQYFGPGTRLLVL.

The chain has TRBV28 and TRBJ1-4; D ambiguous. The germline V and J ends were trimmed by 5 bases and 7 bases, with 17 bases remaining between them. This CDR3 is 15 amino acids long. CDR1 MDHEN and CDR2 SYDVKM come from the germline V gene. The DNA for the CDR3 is TGTGCCAGCAGTCCCCCGAATATCTCGGGTGAAAAACTGTTTTTT. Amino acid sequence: CASSPPNISGEKLFF.

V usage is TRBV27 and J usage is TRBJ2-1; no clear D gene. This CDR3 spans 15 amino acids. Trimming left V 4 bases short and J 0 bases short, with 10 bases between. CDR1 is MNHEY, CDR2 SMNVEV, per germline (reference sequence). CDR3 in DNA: TGTGCCAGCAGTTCGGACGCCAGCTCCTACAATGAGCAGTTCTTC. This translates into CASSSDASSYNEQFF.

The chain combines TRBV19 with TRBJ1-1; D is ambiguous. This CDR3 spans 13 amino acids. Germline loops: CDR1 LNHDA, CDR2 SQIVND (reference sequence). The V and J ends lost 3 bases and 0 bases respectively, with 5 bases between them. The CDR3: CASSILVNTEAFF. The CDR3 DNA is TGTGCCAGTAGTATCTTGGTGAACACTGAAGCTTTCTTT.